A single sample is the source of the 11 T cell receptor beta chains below, sequenced in a study of Tregs in tolerant kidney transplant recipients. Assay used: immunoSEQ multiplex PCR; TCRdb lists only in-frame clones, some missing. The data contain roughly 16,000 clones, around 60% of them singletons. Antigens of these TCRs are unknown. Sequenced material: Tregs from blood cultured with allogeneic cells. These receptors all come from a human donor in good health.

By frequency in the sample, this clone is large. The rearrangement uses TRBV2 and TRBJ2-3; TRBD2 aligns across 13 bases. The CDR3 consists of 14 residues. The germline CDR1 and CDR2 sequences are SNHLY and FYNNEI. The V gene end was trimmed by 11 bases and the J gene end by 5 bases; junction bases not matched to a gene: 7. Here the CDR3 reads CAGGLAGLLDTQYF. The CDR3, as DNA: TGTGCCGGGGGACTAGCGGGATTATTAGATACGCAGTATTTT.

The chain employs TRBV11-2 and TRBJ1-1; D not resolved. V shed 3 bases and J shed 0 bases, with 11 bases lying between them. In germline, CDR1 is SGHAT, CDR2 FQNNGV. The CDR3 runs to 15 residues. Here the CDR3 DNA reads TGTGCCAGCAGCTTGTATGAGGGCCTGAACACTGAAGCTTTCTTT. Translated: CASSLYEGLNTEAFF.

In regard to this clone: The junction and the germline gene differ at one end; a read error may be behind it. The V gene is TRBV7-3, the J gene TRBJ1-2; tentative D call: TRBD1 (6 bases). CDR1 and CDR2 (germline): SGHTA, FQGTGA. CDR3 length: 16 amino acids. CDR3 amino acids: CASSQGGLLEDYGHTF. The CDR3 DNA follows: TGTGCCAGTAGCCAAGGGGGACTTCTTGAGGACTATGGCCACACCTTC.

The chain carries TRBV4-2 and TRBJ2-2; D might be TRBD1 (6 bases). Germline V lookup: CDR1 LGHNA, CDR2 YNFKEQ. The CDR3 extends over 16 amino acids. Trimming stripped 4 bases from V and 1 base from J, with 13 bases between. CDR3 nucleotides: TGTGCCAGCAGCCCACAACAGGGTTTGAACACCGGGGAGCTGTTTTTT. It codes for CASSPQQGLNTGELFF.

In its sample, this clone was seen once. This sequence joins TRBV7-2 and TRBJ2-3, with 10 bases identical to TRBD2. The trim removed 6 bases at V and 6 bases at J, leaving 9 bases unmatched. This CDR3 comprises 15 residues. Germline V gives CDR1 SGHTA, CDR2 FQGNSA. The CDR3 DNA sequence: TGTGCCAGCAGGCCCCAATCTAGCGGGAGTGATACGCAGTATTTT. It translates to CASRPQSSGSDTQYF.

This rearrangement joins TRBV6-6 to TRBJ1-6; no definite D call. The CDR3 is made up of 15 amino acids. V gave up 6 bases and J gave up 0 bases, with 9 bases separating them. The germline V gene has CDR1 MNHNY and CDR2 SVGAGI (reference sequence). The CDR3 region is CASRLRASYNSPLHF. CDR3 DNA: TGTGCCAGCAGATTGAGGGCCTCCTATAATTCACCCCTCCACTTT.

This sequence joins TRBV5-4 and TRBJ1-6, with 9 bases identical to TRBD1. The J segment lost 10 bases and the V segment lost 0 bases, leaving 5 bases of the junction unmatched. Germline CDR1 and CDR2: SGHNT and YYREEE (reference sequence). This CDR3 contains 15 residues. The CDR3 sequence: CASSLDGTGQSPLHF. CDR3 coding DNA: TGTGCCAGCAGCTTGGACGGGACAGGGCAGTCACCCCTCCACTTT.

This rearrangement joins TRBV10-3 to TRBJ1-2; TRBD1 matches 10 bases. J gave up 6 bases and V 4 bases, and 5 bases lay outside the gene matches. This CDR3 contains 14 residues. Germline CDR1 reads ENHRY; CDR2 reads SYGVKD. This CDR3 is CAISGGQGPDGYTF. The DNA for the CDR3 is TGTGCCATCAGTGGGGGACAGGGGCCAGATGGCTACACCTTC.

The chain recombines TRBV15 with TRBJ1-1; D is ambiguous. CDR1 LNHNV and CDR2 YYDKDF come from the germline V gene (reference sequence). Trimming removed 5 bases from V and 4 bases from J, with 14 bases in between. The CDR3 is made up of 14 amino acids. As DNA, the CDR3 is TGTGCCACCAGCGGCCGGAGAGCCCGCACTGAAGCTTTCTTT. This encodes CATSGRRARTEAFF.

The gene calls are TRBV5-1 and TRBJ2-5; 9 bases are a match to TRBD1. Germline V gene sequence: CDR1 SGHRS, CDR2 YFSETQ. The J segment lost 5 bases and the V segment lost 4 bases, leaving 6 bases of the junction unmatched. CDR3 size: 14 residues. The DNA of the CDR3 is TGCGCCAGCAGCGCCGGGACAGGGAGGGAGACCCAGTACTTC. Translating gives CASSAGTGRETQYF.

The chain is built from TRBV28 and TRBJ2-7; 12 bases map to TRBD2. Germline loops: CDR1 MDHEN, CDR2 SYDVKM. V gave up 6 bases and J gave up 3 bases; unmatched junction bases: 6. The CDR3 loop spans 15 amino acids. The DNA of the CDR3 is TGTGCCAGCAGGAGGGGGACTAGCGGGTTCTACGAGCAGTACTTC. Translated: CASRRGTSGFYEQYF.